This entry describes one T cell receptor (beta chain). The time point: baseline, week 1 (first vaccination visit). Regarding treatment: pre-vaccination baseline after standard-of-care therapy. This entry is derived from a study of a mutant IDH1 vaccine in newly diagnosed glioma. The data were produced by immunoSEQ multiplex PCR, yet TCRdb's version contains in-frame clones alone and is incomplete. The table shows roughly 19,000 clones, with about 85% occurring only once. The germline V gene has CDR1 MDHEN and CDR2 SYDVKM. V shed 2 bases and J shed 0 bases, with 14 bases lying between them. This CDR3 is built from 17 residues.

The clonotype originates from a man in his forties with glioma. Material: PBMCs, obtained from a glioma patient treated with radiotherapy, temozolomide or both. This chain connects TRBV28 to TRBJ1-5; D gene uncertain. DNA of the CDR3: TGTGCCAGCAGTTTAGTATCAGTGCTGAATAGCAATCAGCCCCAGCATTTT. Translated, it gives CASSLVSVLNSNQPQHF.